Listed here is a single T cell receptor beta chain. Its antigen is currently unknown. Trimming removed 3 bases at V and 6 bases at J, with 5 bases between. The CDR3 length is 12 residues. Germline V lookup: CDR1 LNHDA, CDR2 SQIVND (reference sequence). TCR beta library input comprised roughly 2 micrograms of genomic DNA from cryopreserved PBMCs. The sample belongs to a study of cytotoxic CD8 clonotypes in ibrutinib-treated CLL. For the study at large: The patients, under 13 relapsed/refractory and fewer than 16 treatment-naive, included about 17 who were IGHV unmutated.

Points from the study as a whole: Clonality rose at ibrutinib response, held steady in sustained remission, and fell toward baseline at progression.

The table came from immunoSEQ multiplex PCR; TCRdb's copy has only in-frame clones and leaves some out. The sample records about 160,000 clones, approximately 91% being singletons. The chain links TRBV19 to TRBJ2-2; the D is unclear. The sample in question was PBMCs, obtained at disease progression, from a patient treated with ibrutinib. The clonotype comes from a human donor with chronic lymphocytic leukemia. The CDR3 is CASSILPGELFF. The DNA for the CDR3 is TGTGCCAGTAGTATTCTCCCCGGGGAGCTGTTTTTT.